This is a list of T cell receptor beta chains from one sample in a study of blood T cells in healthy people across ages. TCRdb passed the 5' RACE reads through MiXCR, listing each CDR3 protein once. The table lists 1.5 million to 2 million distinct CDR3 sequences, roughly 52% of them singletons. Material: blood. These receptors all stem from a woman in her thirties or forties in good health. Each CDR3 is given with its conserved first and last residue. The D gene is left open where the match is weak.

v_gene: TRBV7-3
j_gene: TRBJ2-1
d_gene: TRBD1
CDR3aa: CASSLNAATGWNEQFF

v_gene: TRBV5-1
j_gene: NA
d_gene: TRBD1
CDR3aa: CASSGGQGTGEQYF

v_gene: TRBV15
j_gene: TRBJ2-1
d_gene: TRBD1
CDR3aa: CATSPDRGRDEQFF

v_gene: TRBV9
j_gene: TRBJ2-3
d_gene: NA
CDR3aa: CAGSADNGGYTDTQYF

v_gene: TRBV20-1
j_gene: TRBJ2-1
d_gene: NA
CDR3aa: CSAMVGGSYNEQFF

v_gene: TRBV10-3
j_gene: TRBJ2-1
d_gene: NA
CDR3aa: CAISSGQADNEQFF

v_gene: TRBV23-1
j_gene: TRBJ2-7
d_gene: NA
CDR3aa: CASSHPRDGFYEQYF

v_gene: TRBV6-5
j_gene: TRBJ2-3
d_gene: NA
CDR3aa: CASRLSGAGTDTQYF

v_gene: TRBV20-1
j_gene: TRBJ2-7
d_gene: TRBD2
CDR3aa: CSARDVAGFYEQYF

v_gene: TRBV19
j_gene: TRBJ1-1
d_gene: NA
CDR3aa: CASYNYLNTEAFF

v_gene: TRBV5-1
j_gene: TRBJ2-1
d_gene: NA
CDR3aa: CASSLDPGWLGEQFF

v_gene: TRBV20-1
j_gene: TRBJ2-1
d_gene: TRBD2
CDR3aa: CSASTSRGGGNEQFF

v_gene: TRBV10-3
j_gene: TRBJ1-1
d_gene: NA
CDR3aa: CAISESQVPRGTEAFF

v_gene: TRBV5-1
j_gene: TRBJ2-1
d_gene: TRBD2
CDR3aa: CASIMAAGLAGRNEQFF

v_gene: TRBV28
j_gene: TRBJ2-7
d_gene: NA
CDR3aa: CARSLSYSDKTKYEQYF

v_gene: TRBV29-1
j_gene: TRBJ2-5
d_gene: NA
CDR3aa: CSGLLETQYF

v_gene: TRBV7-2
j_gene: TRBJ2-7
d_gene: TRBD2
CDR3aa: CASSSTSPSYEQYF

v_gene: TRBV20-1
j_gene: TRBJ1-2
d_gene: NA
CDR3aa: CSAIKQSFNYGYTF

v_gene: TRBV10-3
j_gene: TRBJ1-2
d_gene: TRBD1
CDR3aa: CAIQGANYGYTF

v_gene: TRBV6-2/TRBV6-3
j_gene: TRBJ2-7
d_gene: TRBD2
CDR3aa: CASRPARTSGMYEQYF

v_gene: TRBV29-1
j_gene: TRBJ1-2
d_gene: NA
CDR3aa: CSVQGDGYTF

v_gene: TRBV12-3/TRBV12-4
j_gene: TRBJ2-3
d_gene: NA
CDR3aa: CASSVSEGDTQYF

v_gene: TRBV20-1
j_gene: TRBJ1-5
d_gene: TRBD1
CDR3aa: CSARDVRGSTYSNQPQHF

v_gene: TRBV12-3/TRBV12-4
j_gene: TRBJ1-6
d_gene: TRBD1
CDR3aa: CASSPLPTGGSPLHF

v_gene: TRBV12-3/TRBV12-4
j_gene: TRBJ2-1
d_gene: TRBD2
CDR3aa: CASSTRSSGGIHEQFF

v_gene: TRBV12-3/TRBV12-4
j_gene: TRBJ2-1
d_gene: NA
CDR3aa: CASRTRSSYNEQFF

v_gene: TRBV3-1
j_gene: TRBJ2-7
d_gene: TRBD2
CDR3aa: CASSQAGGLRNEQYF

v_gene: TRBV7-2
j_gene: TRBJ1-4
d_gene: NA
CDR3aa: CASSSFDGPWEKLFF

v_gene: TRBV9
j_gene: TRBJ2-3
d_gene: NA
CDR3aa: CASSAPRGPGTDTQYF

v_gene: TRBV15
j_gene: TRBJ2-1
d_gene: NA
CDR3aa: CATSQGPGNNEQFF

v_gene: TRBV28
j_gene: TRBJ2-3
d_gene: NA
CDR3aa: CASSFVSPMGAADTQYF

v_gene: TRBV28
j_gene: TRBJ2-3
d_gene: TRBD2
CDR3aa: CASSSVAGGIDTQYF

v_gene: TRBV10-3
j_gene: TRBJ2-7
d_gene: NA
CDR3aa: CAISGVGSREEQYF

v_gene: TRBV29-1
j_gene: TRBJ2-5
d_gene: NA
CDR3aa: CSVEQGGRTNEQYF

v_gene: TRBV19
j_gene: TRBJ1-2
d_gene: TRBD1
CDR3aa: CASSTTDRGQANYGYTF

v_gene: TRBV12-3/TRBV12-4
j_gene: TRBJ2-5
d_gene: TRBD2
CDR3aa: CASSTGTSGVETQYF

v_gene: TRBV6-5
j_gene: TRBJ2-5
d_gene: TRBD1
CDR3aa: CATRTGIRETQYF

v_gene: TRBV28
j_gene: TRBJ1-2
d_gene: NA
CDR3aa: CASSLSGPGGQRSNGYTF

v_gene: TRBV7-2
j_gene: TRBJ2-6
d_gene: TRBD1
CDR3aa: CASSNTHRGLGANVLTF

v_gene: TRBV7-9
j_gene: TRBJ2-1
d_gene: NA
CDR3aa: CASSFRPLAMLSYNEQFF

v_gene: TRBV20-1
j_gene: TRBJ1-5
d_gene: NA
CDR3aa: CSARVGDNQPQHF

v_gene: TRBV5-6
j_gene: TRBJ2-5
d_gene: NA
CDR3aa: CASSVGGTKETQYF